The sequence of this T cell receptor beta chain was determined in a study of cytomegalovirus exposure and HLA in healthy donors. Overall study findings and caveats: A later analysis showed TCR association rates differing by HLA locus, peaking at DRB1 and lowest at HLA-C. Relative to the approximately 670-donor mean, N-insertions were reportedly fewer in an Asian-associated ancestry cluster in a later analysis.

A remark on this clone: Its antigen is undetermined.

The PCR made use of 60 Vbeta and 13 Jbeta primers. TCRdb's table, derived via immunoSEQ multiplex PCR, lists solely in-frame clones and lacks some. The sample lists about 36,000 clones; roughly three quarters were seen once. The sequenced sample consisted of PBMCs. This sequence originates from a man younger than 40 in good health and CMV-seronegative.

The CDR3 sequence is CASSLAGQGHQPQHF. The CDR3 coding sequence is TGTGCCAGCAGTTTGGCGGGACAGGGGCATCAGCCCCAGCATTTT. The chain couples TRBV28 to TRBJ1-5; 10 bases agree with TRBD1. The CDR3 consists of 15 residues. Germline CDR1 MDHEN, CDR2 SYDVKM. V was clipped by 3 bases and J by 5 bases; unmatched bases: 4.